The 28 T cell receptor beta chains given below trace back to one sample, sequenced in a study of CD8 T cells in ankylosing spondylitis. Study-wide results and limits: A TCR beta motif of 8 or 9 highly homologous variants appeared characteristic of ankylosing spondylitis blood.

One entry per CDR3 protein results from TCRdb running MiXCR on the 5' RACE reads. The sample contains 700,000 to 1,000,000 distinct CDR3 sequences, about 12% of which appear only once. These receptors' targets are unknown. The sequenced sample consisted of blood, either unsorted or a sorted T cell fraction (not recorded which). These TCRs come from a male donor with ankylosing spondylitis.

This clonotype has just a few counts. J is TRBJ1-1 and V is TRBV7-2; a possible D gene is TRBD1 (5 bases). Germline CDR1 reads SGHTA; CDR2 reads FQGNSA. Trimming cost V 0 bases and J 4 bases, with 12 bases left between them. CDR3 length: 15 residues. In DNA, the CDR3 is TGTGCCAGCAGCTTAGCGTGGGCAGGGACCACTGAAGCTTTCTTT. Its translation is CASSLAWAGTTEAFF.

This chain links TRBV6-5 with TRBJ1-1; possible D gene TRBD1, 5 bases. The V end lost 2 bases, the J end lost 8 bases, and 21 bases lay between the germline ends. The CDR3 is 16 residues long. Germline lookup yields CDR1 MNHEY and CDR2 SVGAGI. CDR3 protein: CASSYTFFFGAREAFF. DNA for the CDR3: TGTGCCAGCAGTTACACCTTCTTTTTCGGGGCCCGAGAAGCTTTCTTT.

Worth noting for this clonotype: This sequence may be a read error, since a much larger clone differs from it by one base. The chain recombines TRBV6-2 or TRBV6-3 with TRBJ2-1; TRBD1 is a possible D gene (5 bases). Germline values: CDR1 MNHEY, CDR2 SVGEGT. The CDR3 covers 12 residues. V lost 6 bases and J 5 bases, leaving 8 bases between the germline ends. The CDR3 region has the DNA TGTGCCAGCAGACTGACAGACAATGAGCAGTTCTTC. Its protein product is CASRLTDNEQFF.

This clonotype was picked up a small number of times. The chain carries TRBV12-3 or TRBV12-4 and TRBJ1-5; D possibly corresponds to TRBD1 (5 bases). The CDR3 has 17 amino acids. V was pared by 5 bases and J by 7 bases, with 24 bases between. The CDR3 loop is CASSPKPRGSVDQPQHF. The DNA of the CDR3 is TGTGCCAGCAGTCCGAAGCCCCGGGGGAGCGTAGACCAGCCCCAGCATTTT.

Concerning this clonotype itself: This may come from a read error, since a much larger clone is one base off. V gene TRBV21-1 combines with J gene TRBJ2-5. TRBV21-1 is marked as a pseudogene. CDR3 size: 11 residues. CDR3 sequence (DNA): TGTGCCAGCAGCAAAGCAGAGACCCAGTACTTC. Its translation is CASSKAETQYF.

This clonotype was seen a few times. J is TRBJ1-1 and V is TRBV19; D call uncertain. The CDR3 covers 15 residues. CDR1 LNHDA and CDR2 SQIVND come from the germline V gene (reference sequence). V was cut by 7 bases and J by 5 bases, with 20 bases left in between. CDR3: CASTPAPTLRTEAFF. In DNA form, the CDR3 reads TGTGCCAGTACACCCGCCCCCACTCTGCGGACTGAAGCTTTCTTT. Looking up the rest from reference TRBV19 and TRBJ1-1 gives the full variable domain: DGGITQSPKYLFRKEGQNVTLSCEQNLNHDAMYWYRQDPGQGLRLIYYSQIVNDFQKGDIAEGYSVSREKKESFPLTVTSAQKNPTAFYLCASTPAPTLRTEAFFGQGTRLTVV.

This chain joins TRBV9 and TRBJ2-2; D may correspond to TRBD1 or TRBD2 (5 bases each). Trimming cost V 3 bases and J 7 bases, with 13 bases left between them. CDR1 and CDR2 (germline): SGDLS, YYNGEE. This CDR3 has 14 residues. The CDR3 DNA reads TGTGCCAGCAGCGCCGGGACCTCAGGCGGGGAGCTGTTTTTT. Translated: CASSAGTSGGELFF.

This sequence joins TRBV18 and TRBJ1-1, with 7 bases that match TRBD1. The CDR3 loop spans 14 amino acids. Germline assignment: CDR1 KGHSH and CDR2 LQKENI. With V trimmed by 2 bases and J by 3 bases, 3 bases remained unmatched. The CDR3 sequence is CASSPETGDTEAFF. The CDR3 DNA reads TGTGCCAGCTCACCAGAAACAGGGGACACTGAAGCTTTCTTT.

This clonotype was detected many times. The chain uses TRBV27 and TRBJ2-1, with TRBD1 as a possible D gene (5 bases). The CDR3 covers 12 residues. Trimming cost V 8 bases and J 5 bases, with 10 bases left between them. The germline V gene has CDR1 MNHEY and CDR2 SMNVEV (reference sequence). This CDR3 reads CASGDRDNEQFF. The DNA for the CDR3 is TGTGCCAGCGGCGACAGAGACAATGAGCAGTTCTTC.

This clonotype has a handful of counts. The V call is TRBV6-1, the J call TRBJ2-1, with 7 positions matching TRBD2. Germline V gene sequence: CDR1 MNHNS, CDR2 SASEGT. V lost 7 bases and J lost 10; bases outside the gene matches: 13. The CDR3 has 14 residues. The CDR3 DNA follows: TGTGCCAGCACAAGAGGGAGGGCCTTTAAGGAGCAGTTCTTC. This gives the protein CASTRGRAFKEQFF.

This clonotype was recorded once. This chain joins TRBV28 and TRBJ2-1; D unresolved. Per germline, CDR1 MDHEN and CDR2 SYDVKM. The CDR3 is made up of 11 amino acids. The V end lost 4 bases, the J end lost 9 bases, and 7 bases lay between the germline ends. CDR3 sequence reads: CASSSTSEQFF. The CDR3 region has the DNA TGTGCCAGCAGTTCGACCAGTGAGCAGTTCTTC. Filled out from reference TRBV28 and TRBJ2-1, the complete variable domain reads DVKVTQSSRYLVKRTGEKVFLECVQDMDHENMFWYRQDPGLGLRLIYFSYDVKMKEKGDIPEGYSVSREKKERFSLILESASTNQTSMYLCASSSTSEQFFGPGTRLTVL.

This clonotype was seen at least ten times. The J gene is TRBJ2-2, the V gene TRBV5-1; TRBD1 aligns across 7 bases. Germline V CDR1 and CDR2: SGHRS, YFSETQ. V was clipped by 6 bases and J by 4 bases; unmatched bases: 9. The CDR3 is 15 residues long. CDR3 sequence reads: CASKPGTDLTGELFF. The CDR3 region has the DNA TGCGCCAGCAAACCCGGGACAGATCTCACCGGGGAGCTGTTTTTT.

This clonotype was recorded many times. V is TRBV7-2 and J is TRBJ2-7; D uncertain. Germline V gene data show CDR1 as SGHTA and CDR2 as FQGNSA. With 2 bases removed from V and 1 base from J, the gap between germline ends came to 9 bases. The CDR3 loop spans 14 amino acids. CDR3 residues: CASSLQRDSYEQYF. The CDR3 DNA follows: TGTGCCAGCAGCTTACAACGAGATTCCTACGAGCAGTACTTC.

This clonotype was found many times. Here the CDR3 DNA reads TGTGCCAGCAGGGACAGGGGTCCGAATGGCTACACCTTC. As protein: CASRDRGPNGYTF. This chain uses TRBV12-3 or TRBV12-4 with TRBJ1-2; 9 bases map to TRBD1. The CDR3 contains 13 residues. The V and J ends lost 6 bases and 6 bases, in that order; junction bases with no gene match: 5.

The rearrangement uses TRBV20-1 and TRBJ2-7; TRBD2 aligns across 10 bases. J lost 0 bases, V lost 0 bases, and 5 bases had no gene match. CDR3 length equals 16 residues. Germline CDR1 DFQATT, CDR2 SNEGSKA (reference sequence). CDR3 sequence reads: CSARDLSGRASYEQYF. The DNA of the CDR3 is TGCAGTGCTAGAGATCTAAGCGGGAGGGCCTCCTACGAGCAGTACTTC.

The chain uses TRBV29-1 and TRBJ2-7, with TRBD1 identical over 7 bases. Germline CDR1 reads SQVTM; CDR2 reads ANQGSEA. The CDR3 is 17 amino acids. The junction had 16 bases not matched to a gene; V was cut back by 1 base and J by 4 bases. CDR3 loop: CSVEGNPTQGRGYEQYF. CDR3 nucleotide sequence: TGCAGCGTTGAAGGGAACCCAACACAGGGGAGAGGGTACGAGCAGTACTTC.

A few counts support this clonotype. This chain uses TRBV7-2 with TRBJ2-7; tentatively, D is TRBD1 (6 bases). Per germline, CDR1 SGHTA and CDR2 FQGNSA. V gave up 7 bases and J gave up 5 bases, with 18 bases separating them. CDR3 length: 14 residues. CDR3 amino acids: CASTLSGEPNEQYF. In DNA form, the CDR3 reads TGTGCCAGCACCCTTTCAGGGGAACCAAACGAGCAGTACTTC.

This clonotype was seen only a few times. The rearrangement links TRBV20-1 to TRBJ2-3, with a weak D call TRBD1 (5 bases). The V gene lost 2 bases and the J gene lost 3 bases, with 12 bases spanning the gap. CDR1 is DFQATT and CDR2 is SNEGSKA in the germline V gene (reference sequence). CDR3 length: 14 amino acids. CDR3 in DNA: TGCAGTGCTAGACCCCCAGGGTTGACAGATACGCAGTATTTT. Amino acids: CSARPPGLTDTQYF.

The chain recombines TRBV20-1 with TRBJ1-1; D is unresolved. The CDR3 is 14 amino acids. Germline V gives CDR1 DFQATT, CDR2 SNEGSKA (reference sequence). The V end lost 1 base, the J end lost 5 bases, and 14 bases lay between the germline ends. The CDR3, as DNA: TGCAGTGCTAGAGCCGGCAGCGGTACGACTGAAGCTTTCTTT. Protein product: CSARAGSGTTEAFF.

This clonotype was seen more than once but under ten times. The genes are TRBV6-5 and TRBJ1-6; D not resolved. The CDR3 loop spans 16 amino acids. Germline lookup yields CDR1 MNHEY and CDR2 SVGAGI. The V end was cut by 0 bases, the J end by 8 bases, with 14 bases between. As DNA, the CDR3 is TGTGCCAGCAGTTACTCGCTTGGTGGGCTGGATTCACCCCTCCACTTT. This codes for CASSYSLGGLDSPLHF.

The V and J genes are TRBV10-3 and TRBJ2-3; weak D call: TRBD2 (6 bases). CDR3 length: 20 residues. Germline V gene data show CDR1 as ENHRY and CDR2 as SYGVKD. Between the trimmed V and J ends, which lost 5 bases and 0 bases, there was a span of 27 bases. This chain's CDR3 is CAISRTRASASGTSTDTQYF. CDR3 nucleotide sequence: TGTGCCATCAGTCGAACCCGCGCTAGCGCCTCTGGGACTAGCACAGATACGCAGTATTTT.

The V call is TRBV6-5, the J call TRBJ2-7; possibly TRBD2 for D (6 bases). The V end lost 0 bases, the J end lost 0 bases, and 12 bases lay between the germline ends. Germline CDR1 MNHEY, CDR2 SVGAGI. The CDR3 loop spans 16 amino acids. The CDR3 sequence is CASSYSGTHYSYEQYF. The CDR3 DNA reads TGTGCCAGCAGTTACTCTGGGACTCACTACTCCTACGAGCAGTACTTC.

The chain is built from TRBV4-3 and TRBJ2-3; 8 nucleotides agree with TRBD2. V lost 0 bases and J lost 1; bases outside the gene matches: 9. This CDR3 comprises 18 residues. Germline lookup yields CDR1 LGHNA and CDR2 YSLEER. In DNA form, the CDR3 reads TGCGCCAGCAGCCAAGACGCCCCGATAGCGGGGCGCACAGATACGCAGTATTTT. It translates to CASSQDAPIAGRTDTQYF.

There are a few counts of this clonotype. This chain uses TRBV6-2 or TRBV6-3 with TRBJ2-7; D is unresolved. Germline V gene sequence: CDR1 MNHEY, CDR2 SVGEGT. Trimming cost V 4 bases and J 7 bases, with 8 bases left between them. The CDR3 runs to 11 residues. The CDR3 spells CASSLTGEQYF. The CDR3 nucleotides read TGTGCCAGCAGTTTAACCGGAGAGCAGTACTTC.

This clonotype has ten or more counts. The chain combines TRBV20-1 with TRBJ2-3, with 12 bases that match TRBD2. CDR1 DFQATT and CDR2 SNEGSKA come from the germline V gene (reference sequence). The J segment lost 2 bases and the V segment lost 4 bases, leaving 13 bases of the junction unmatched. The CDR3 runs to 18 residues. The CDR3 sequence: CSATTPTSGRYPTDTQYF. The CDR3 nucleotides read TGCAGTGCTACTACCCCCACTAGCGGGAGGTATCCCACAGATACGCAGTATTTT.

This clonotype was seen only a few times. CDR3 protein: CSAGSGLTGYEQYF. CDR3 nucleotides: TGCAGTGCCGGTAGCGGCCTAACGGGCTACGAGCAGTACTTC. This chain uses TRBV20-1 with TRBJ2-7, with a tentative D call TRBD2 (6 bases). V was cut by 6 bases and J by 3 bases, with 18 bases left in between. Germline V CDR1 and CDR2: DFQATT, SNEGSKA (reference sequence). The CDR3 contains 14 residues.

This clonotype occurred many times. This sequence joins TRBV7-3 and TRBJ2-1; 8 bases align to TRBD1. The V gene's germline CDR1 is SGHTA and CDR2 FQGTGA. The CDR3 covers 13 residues. V shed 4 bases and J 4 bases; nucleotides not matched to a gene: 0. DNA of the CDR3: TGTGCCAGCAGCTACAGGGGGTACAATGAGCAGTTCTTC. Translating gives CASSYRGYNEQFF.

Many counts were recorded for this clonotype. The V call is TRBV5-1, the J call TRBJ2-4; TRBD1 agrees at 9 bases. V lost 1 base to trimming and J lost 8 bases; unmatched junction nucleotides: 7. In germline, CDR1 is SGHRS, CDR2 YFSETQ. This CDR3 contains 15 residues. The CDR3 reads CASSLWDRAEDIQYF. CDR3 coding DNA: TGCGCCAGCAGCTTGTGGGACAGGGCCGAGGACATTCAGTACTTC.